The T cell receptor beta chain under discussion was sequenced for a study of shared clonotypes between healthy human individuals. The study, taken as a whole, reports: Sequencing depth was predicted to influence how clonotypes are shared among donors. Sequencing of the sorted subsets was shown by rarefaction to be incomplete despite large depth.

The V gene end was trimmed by 2 bases and the J gene end by 10 bases; junction bases not matched to a gene: 8. The germline V gene encodes CDR1 KGHSH and CDR2 LQKENI. The CDR3 sequence is 14 residues long. A note on this clone: Antigen: not known.

Data came from immunoSEQ multiplex PCR; TCRdb stores just in-frame clones and leaves some out. The top ten clones hold about 0.38% of a sample with about 2.4 million clones, 93% of them seen once. The chain employs TRBV18 and TRBJ2-1; 7 nucleotides line up with TRBD1. The sample comprised naive CD4+ T cells from PBMCs. Subset here: CD45RA+ positively selected. The origin of this receptor is a man in his late teens or twenties in good health. Some clones in this sample may be carry-over from other donors' samples. This chain's CDR3 is CASSPKQGPFEQFF. For the CDR3, the DNA is TGTGCCAGCTCACCAAAACAGGGGCCGTTCGAGCAGTTCTTC.